The rows below give T cell receptor beta chains drawn from one sample of a study of blood T cells in healthy people across ages. One entry per CDR3 protein, called by TCRdb with MiXCR from the 5' RACE reads. The data show 350,000 to 450,000 distinct CDR3 sequences, about 52% seen once. Sequenced material: blood. All receptors derive from a man aged 60 to 69 in good health. The CDR3 runs from the conserved cysteine through the conserved F or W. The order of the fields is D gene, clone size, CDR3 length, J gene, V gene, CDR3 protein, CDR3 DNA. A D gene is named only where the DNA matches it firmly. Clone size is not always given. Where it is, it says once, few, many or a class for expanded clones.

>TRBD1|many|16|TRBJ2-1|TRBV18
CASSPPMGRGIDEQFF
TGTGCCAGCTCACCACCGATGGGCAGGGGGATTGATGAGCAGTTCTTC
>.|few|15|TRBJ2-1|TRBV5-1
CASSKTGNPYNEQFF
TGCGCCAGCAGCAAAACAGGGAATCCGTACAATGAGCAGTTCTTC
>.|few|15|TRBJ1-2|TRBV20-1
CSAAVSLGANYGYTF
TGCAGTGCGGCAGTCAGTTTAGGGGCTAACTATGGCTACACCTTC
>.|.|15|TRBJ2-7|TRBV14
CASSHRQRFYNEQYF
TGTGCCAGCAGCCACCGGCAGCGGTTCTACAATGAGCAGTACTTC
>.|many|13|TRBJ2-3|TRBV4-2
CASSAQGTDTQYF
TGTGCCAGCAGCGCCCAGGGCACAGATACGCAGTATTTT
>.|.|13|TRBJ2-3|TRBV30
CAWSVGLEDTQYF
TGTGCCTGGAGTGTAGGGCTAGAAGATACGCAGTATTTT
>TRBD1|many|13|TRBJ2-3|TRBV29-1
CSVDRQGLNTQYF
TGCAGCGTCGATCGACAGGGGTTGAATACGCAGTATTTT
>TRBD1|few|14|TRBJ2-7|TRBV7-2
CASVRDRGNYEQYF
TGTGCCAGCGTAAGGGACAGGGGAAACTACGAGCAGTACTTC
>.|many|13|TRBJ2-7|TRBV28
CASSFSVSYEQYF
TGTGCCAGCAGTTTTAGCGTCTCCTACGAGCAGTACTTC
>.|.|17|TRBJ2-6|TRBV6-1
CASSDRDSSSGANVLTF
TGTGCCAGCAGTGACCGGGACTCCAGCTCTGGGGCCAACGTCCTGACTTTC
>TRBD1|.|15|TRBJ1-4|TRBV7-2
CASSLQTGGGEKLFF
TGTGCCAGCAGCTTACAAACAGGGGGAGGTGAAAAACTGTTTTTT
>.|.|13|TRBJ2-4|TRBV11-2
CASSLSRANIQYF
TGTGCCAGCAGCTTATCCAGAGCAAACATTCAGTACTTC
>TRBD2|once|14|TRBJ2-3|TRBV5-4
CASSRGLSTDAQYF
TGTGCCAGCAGCAGGGGACTATCCACAGATGCGCAGTATTTT
>.|once|14|TRBJ2-5|TRBV7-2
CASSSDAGGYGQYF
TGTGCCAGCAGCTCCGACGCCGGGGGATACGGGCAGTACTTC
>TRBD2|few|14|TRBJ2-1|TRBV20-1
CSARTSGGRDEQFF
TGCAGTGCTCGGACTAGCGGGGGGAGAGATGAGCAGTTCTTC
>.|.|11|TRBJ2-1|TRBV20-1
CSARAVRGQFF
TGCAGTGCTAGAGCCGTCCGGGGACAGTTCTTC
>.|many|16|TRBJ2-6|TRBV3-1
CASSQRAGIGANVLTF
TGTGCCAGCAGCCAACGAGCAGGGATCGGGGCCAACGTCCTGACTTTC
>.|.|14|TRBJ1-2|TRBV3-1
CASSPRSAGNGYTF
TGTGCCAGCAGCCCCCGCTCGGCAGGGAATGGCTACACCTTC
>.|once|16|TRBJ2-1|TRBV5-5
CASSLAVTAGGHEQFF
TGTGCCAGCAGCTTGGCAGTGACGGCTGGGGGGCATGAGCAGTTCTTC
>TRBD2|few|16|TRBJ2-1|TRBV4-3
CASSQVAGTKGSEQFF
TGCGCCAGCAGCCAAGTAGCCGGGACTAAGGGTTCGGAGCAGTTCTTC